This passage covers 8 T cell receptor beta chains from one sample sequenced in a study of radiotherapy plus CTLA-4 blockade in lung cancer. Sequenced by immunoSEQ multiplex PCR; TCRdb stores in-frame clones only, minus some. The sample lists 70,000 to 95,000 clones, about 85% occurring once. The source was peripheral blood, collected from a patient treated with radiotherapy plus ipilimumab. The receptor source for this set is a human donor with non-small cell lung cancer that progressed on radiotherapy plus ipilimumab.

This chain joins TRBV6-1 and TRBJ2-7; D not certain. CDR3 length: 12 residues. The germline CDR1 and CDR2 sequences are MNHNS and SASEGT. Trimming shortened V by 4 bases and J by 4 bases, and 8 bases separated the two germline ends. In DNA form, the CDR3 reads TGTGCCAGCAGTGGCCCCATTTACGAGCAGTACTTC. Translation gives CASSGPIYEQYF.

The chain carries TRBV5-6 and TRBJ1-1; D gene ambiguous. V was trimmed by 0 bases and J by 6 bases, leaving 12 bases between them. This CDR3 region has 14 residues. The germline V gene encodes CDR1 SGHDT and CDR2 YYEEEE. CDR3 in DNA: TGTGCCAGCAGCTTGGCTGGACCCGGGCCTGAAGCTTTCTTT. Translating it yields CASSLAGPGPEAFF.

The CDR3 bases are TGTGCCAGCAGTGAAGTATCGGGACAGCGGGTTCTAGGAGAGACCCAGTACTTC. Protein product: CASSEVSGQRVLGETQYF. The chain has TRBV6-1 and TRBJ2-5, with D perhaps TRBD1 (7 bases). The CDR3 contains 18 residues. Germline CDR1 MNHNS, CDR2 SASEGT. V lost 1 base and J 4 bases, leaving 22 bases between the germline ends.

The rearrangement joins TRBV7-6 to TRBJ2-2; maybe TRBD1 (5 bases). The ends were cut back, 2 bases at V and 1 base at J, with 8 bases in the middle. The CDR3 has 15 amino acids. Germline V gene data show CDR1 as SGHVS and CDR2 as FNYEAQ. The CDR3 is CASSLMQGNTGELFF. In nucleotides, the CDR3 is TGTGCCAGCAGCTTAATGCAGGGGAACACCGGGGAGCTGTTTTTT.

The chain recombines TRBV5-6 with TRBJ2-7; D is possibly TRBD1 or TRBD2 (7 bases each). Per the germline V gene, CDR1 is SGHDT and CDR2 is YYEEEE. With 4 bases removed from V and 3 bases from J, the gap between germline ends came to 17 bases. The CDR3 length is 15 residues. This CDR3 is CASSLSGTAYYEQYF. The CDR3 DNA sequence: TGTGCCAGCAGCCTGAGCGGGACAGCTTACTACGAGCAGTACTTC. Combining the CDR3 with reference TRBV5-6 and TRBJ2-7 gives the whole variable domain DAGVTQSPTHLIKTRGQQVTLRCSPKSGHDTVSWYQQALGQGPQFIFQYYEEEERQRGNFPDRFSGHQFPNYSSELNVNALLLGDSALYLCASSLSGTAYYEQYFGPGTRLTVT.

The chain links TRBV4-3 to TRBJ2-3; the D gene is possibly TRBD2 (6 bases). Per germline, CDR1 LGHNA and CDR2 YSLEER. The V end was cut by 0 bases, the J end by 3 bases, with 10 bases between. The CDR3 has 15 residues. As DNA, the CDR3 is TGCGCCAGCAGCCAAGATCCTCTAGCGACAGATACGCAGTATTTT. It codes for CASSQDPLATDTQYF.

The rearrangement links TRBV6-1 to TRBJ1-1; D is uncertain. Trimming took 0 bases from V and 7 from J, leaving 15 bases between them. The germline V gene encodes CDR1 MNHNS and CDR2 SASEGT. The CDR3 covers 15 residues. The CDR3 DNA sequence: TGTGCCAGCAGTGAAGCGAGAGGAGGGCGGATTGAAGCTTTCTTT. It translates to CASSEARGGRIEAFF.

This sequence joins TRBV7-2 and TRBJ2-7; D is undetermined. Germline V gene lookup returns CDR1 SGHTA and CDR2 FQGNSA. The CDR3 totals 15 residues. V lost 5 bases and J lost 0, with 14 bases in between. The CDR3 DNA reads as TGTGCCAGCAGCCCCGCCGGTGGCAGCTCCTACGAGCAGTACTTC. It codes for CASSPAGGSSYEQYF.